This T cell receptor beta chain appears in the sequencing data of a study of T cells in Graves' hyperthyroidism and ophthalmopathy. Study at large: Specimen type is peripheral blood, collected at initial diagnosis prior to any treatment. Study-level results: From stable hyperthyroidism, ophthalmopathy was separated by a 13 V-J model.

On the basis of clinical symptoms, serum thyroxine and TRAb, thyroid ultrasound and orbital computed tomography, diagnoses were made. Regions amplified from RNA transcripts were the TCR beta CDR3 regions. During a first-round RT-PCR of the TCR CDR3, the HTBI primer set was used. TCRdb re-called the multiplex PCR reads with MiXCR, one entry per CDR3 protein. The sample holds hundreds of thousands of distinct CDR3 sequences, just under 20% seen once. Points on this clonotype: Its antigen is not identified.

Germline V gives CDR1 MNHEY, CDR2 SMNVEV (reference sequence). V lost 1 base, J lost 7 bases, and 14 bases lay in between. The CDR3 totals 16 residues. Sequences were obtained from blood. This TCR was sampled from a man in his forties with Graves' ophthalmopathy. The chain is built from TRBV27 and TRBJ1-6, with D tentatively TRBD1 (6 bases). In DNA, the CDR3 is TGTGCCAGCAGTTTATTTGCCCGGGACACCAATTCACCCCTCCACTTT. As protein: CASSLFARDTNSPLHF.